The 20 T cell receptor beta chains given below trace back to one sample, sequenced in a study of identical twins. TCRdb reprocessed the 5' RACE reads with MiXCR, giving one entry per CDR3 protein. The sample yields approximately 600,000 distinct CDR3 sequences, about 7.1% seen once. This same sample was also part of a study on yellow fever vaccine responses in identical twins.

The sample was PBMCs. These receptors all stem from a woman under 30 in good health.

This clonotype appeared many times. The chain uses TRBV29-1 and TRBJ2-7, with D possibly matching TRBD2 (5 bases). From germline, CDR1 is SQVTM and CDR2 ANQGSEA. Trimming left V 1 base short and J 4 bases short, with 8 bases between. The CDR3 runs to 12 residues. CDR3 region: CSVEGRDYEQYF. CDR3 nucleotide sequence: TGCAGCGTTGAAGGACGGGATTACGAGCAGTACTTC.

The table lists this clonotype with a few counts. The chain combines TRBV12-3 or TRBV12-4 with TRBJ2-1; TRBD2 might be the D (6 bases). The CDR3 is made up of 15 amino acids. V dropped 6 bases and J dropped 2 bases, with 14 bases sitting between them. The CDR3 nucleotides read TGTGCCAGCAGAAAAGGGACTGGAACCTACAATGAGCAGTTCTTC. Amino acid sequence: CASRKGTGTYNEQFF.

This clonotype has ten or more counts. V and J are TRBV10-3 and TRBJ2-4; a possible D gene is TRBD1 (6 bases). CDR1 and CDR2 (germline): ENHRY, SYGVKD. There are 15 residues in the CDR3. Trimming took off 6 bases at V and 0 bases at J, with 12 bases between the two ends. The CDR3 coding sequence is TGTGCCATCAGGCAGGACAGATTAGCCAAAAACATTCAGTACTTC. Translating it yields CAIRQDRLAKNIQYF.

This clonotype was detected a few times. The chain is built from TRBV29-1 and TRBJ2-7; D possibly matches TRBD1 or TRBD2 (5 bases each). Germline V gives CDR1 SQVTM, CDR2 ANQGSEA. The CDR3 loop spans 14 amino acids. The ends were cut back, 5 bases at V and 0 bases at J, with 14 bases in the middle. The CDR3 reads CSVTRDGFSYEQYF. The CDR3, as DNA: TGCAGCGTTACTCGGGACGGCTTCTCCTACGAGCAGTACTTC.

This clonotype was observed many times. The chain joins TRBV2 to TRBJ2-7, with D maybe TRBD1 (5 bases). In germline, CDR1 is SNHLY, CDR2 FYNNEI. The CDR3 is 13 amino acids. Trimming removed 5 bases from V and 2 bases from J, with 10 bases in between. The CDR3 DNA follows: TGTGCCAGCAGTTTTGTGGGGCCCTACGAGCAGTACGTC. Protein: CASSFVGPYEQYV.

This clonotype was seen only a few times. This chain uses TRBV27 with TRBJ2-4; a weak D match, TRBD1 (6 bases). The V end was cut by 5 bases, the J end by 2 bases, with 10 bases between. CDR1 is MNHEY and CDR2 is SMNVEV in the germline V gene (reference sequence). The CDR3 is made up of 14 amino acids. CDR3 sequence reads: CASSNTGTKNIQYF. CDR3 coding DNA: TGTGCCAGCAGTAACACAGGGACCAAAAACATTCAGTACTTC.

V is TRBV20-1 and J is TRBJ2-3; D not certain. CDR3 size: 15 residues. The germline V and J ends were trimmed by 3 bases and 0 bases, with 13 bases remaining between them. Germline V gives CDR1 DFQATT, CDR2 SNEGSKA (reference sequence). For the CDR3, the DNA is TGCAGTGCTAGGGGGTCTCCTGTAAGCACAGATACGCAGTATTTT. Its protein is CSARGSPVSTDTQYF.

This clonotype has only a few counts. The chain carries TRBV4-2 and TRBJ2-2; D unresolved. Germline assignment: CDR1 LGHNA and CDR2 YNFKEQ. Between the trimmed V and J ends, which lost 2 bases and 5 bases, there was a span of 12 bases. CDR3 length: 15 residues. The CDR3 DNA follows: TGTGCCAGCAGCCAAATTGAATTGGTGACCGGGGAGCTGTTTTTT. This encodes CASSQIELVTGELFF.

A few counts support this clonotype. This chain links TRBV6-6 with TRBJ1-1; D is undetermined. V shed 8 bases and J shed 1 base, with 11 bases lying between them. Germline values: CDR1 MNHNY, CDR2 SVGAGI (reference sequence). The CDR3 totals 13 residues. CDR3 DNA: TGTGCCAGCTGCCGAGGCCCGAACACTGAAGCTTTCTTT. Translating gives CASCRGPNTEAFF.

There are a few counts of this clonotype. In DNA, the CDR3 is TGCGCCAGCAGCCAGGTGGGCAGAACGAACACCGGGGAGCTGTTTTTT. Protein sequence: CASSQVGRTNTGELFF. J is TRBJ2-2 and V is TRBV5-1; no clear D gene. From germline, CDR1 is SGHRS and CDR2 YFSETQ. The CDR3 length is 16 residues. Trimming took 4 bases from V and 0 from J, leaving 13 bases between them. The full variable domain, completed using reference TRBV5-1 and TRBJ2-2, is KAGVTQTPRYLIKTRGQQVTLSCSPISGHRSVSWYQQTPGQGLQFLFEYFSETQRNKGNFPGRFSGRQFSNSRSEMNVSTLELGDSALYLCASSQVGRTNTGELFFGEGSRLTVL.

This clonotype was counted at least ten times. The V gene is TRBV5-6, the J gene TRBJ1-1; D is possibly TRBD1 (5 bases). V was cut by 4 bases and J by 1 base, with 11 bases left in between. The V gene's germline CDR1 is SGHDT and CDR2 YYEEEE. This CDR3 contains 14 residues. The CDR3 coding sequence is TGTGCCAGCAGCCCGGGACTCCCGAACACTGAAGCTTTCTTT. This gives the protein CASSPGLPNTEAFF.

This clonotype was observed at least ten times. This chain connects TRBV5-1 to TRBJ2-7; TRBD2 matches 9 bases. From germline, CDR1 is SGHRS and CDR2 YFSETQ. J was trimmed by 2 bases and V by 6 bases; bases with no gene match: 12. This CDR3 has 16 residues. Here the CDR3 reads CASTPKGASGAYEQYF. The CDR3, as DNA: TGCGCCAGCACCCCCAAAGGGGCTAGCGGGGCCTACGAGCAGTACTTC.

Ten or more counts support this clonotype. The CDR3 region has the DNA TGTGCCAGCAGTAGACAGGGGGTTAATACTGAAGCTTTCTTT. Residues: CASSRQGVNTEAFF. The chain has TRBV7-2 and TRBJ1-1; 9 nucleotides match TRBD1. The CDR3 covers 14 residues. Losses at the gene ends were 6 bases for V and 5 bases for J; bases not matched to a gene: 7. The V gene's germline CDR1 is SGHTA and CDR2 FQGNSA.

A few counts support this clonotype. The chain links TRBV7-9 to TRBJ2-2; TRBD1 matches at 7 bases. This CDR3 contains 15 residues. Germline-derived CDR1 and CDR2 are SEHNR and FQNEAQ (reference sequence). After removal of 7 bases from V and 3 bases from J, the junction contained 8 bases not matched to a gene. CDR3 loop: CASILGTDHTGELFF. In DNA, the CDR3 is TGTGCCAGCATACTCGGGACAGACCACACCGGGGAGCTGTTTTTT.

The chain carries TRBV12-3 or TRBV12-4 and TRBJ2-1; 7 positions match TRBD1. V lost 0 bases to trimming and J lost 8 bases; unmatched junction nucleotides: 16. This CDR3 has 18 amino acids. In DNA form, the CDR3 reads TGTGCCAGCAGTTTAGCGGGGACAGCATACAAAACGGTAGATGAGCAGTTCTTC. This translates into CASSLAGTAYKTVDEQFF.

In this sample, this clonotype turned up many times. The chain recombines TRBV18 with TRBJ2-3, with a tentative D call TRBD1 (5 bases). Germline V CDR1 and CDR2: KGHSH, LQKENI. V gave up 5 bases and J gave up 3 bases, with 12 bases separating them. This CDR3 is 14 amino acids long. The chain's CDR3 is CASSETVWTDTQYF. The CDR3 DNA reads TGTGCCAGCTCAGAGACAGTGTGGACAGATACGCAGTATTTT.

The rearrangement links TRBV2 to TRBJ2-1; D ambiguous. This CDR3 has 16 amino acids. Germline V lookup: CDR1 SNHLY, CDR2 FYNNEI. V was shortened by 5 bases and J by 0 bases, with 14 bases between the two germline ends. CDR3 bases: TGTGCCAGCAGTCGCGCACCCGTAAGCTCCTACAATGAGCAGTTCTTC. This gives the protein CASSRAPVSSYNEQFF.

This clonotype was counted ten times or more. This chain connects TRBV11-2 to TRBJ2-1, with 9 bases matching TRBD2. Trimming cost V 1 base and J 8 bases; bases outside gene matches: 6. The CDR3 is 15 residues long. Germline CDR1 reads SGHAT; CDR2 reads FQNNGV. The CDR3 sequence is CASSLGLAGRYEQFF. The CDR3 coding sequence is TGTGCCAGCAGCTTAGGTCTAGCGGGACGGTATGAGCAGTTCTTC. Full variable domain (rest looked up from reference TRBV11-2 and TRBJ2-1): EAGVAQSPRYKIIEKRQSVAFWCNPISGHATLYWYQQILGQGPKLLIQFQNNGVVDDSQLPKDRFSAERLKGVDSTLKIQPAKLEDSAVYLCASSLGLAGRYEQFFGPGTRLTVL.

This clonotype has a count of ten or more. The chain links TRBV6-2 or TRBV6-3 to TRBJ2-3; weak D call: TRBD1 (5 bases). The CDR3 length is 14 residues. Trimming took off 2 bases at V and 0 bases at J, with 6 bases between the two ends. Germline loops: CDR1 MNHEY, CDR2 SVGEGT. CDR3 sequence (DNA): TGTGCCAGCAGTTACGGGGCTAGCACAGATACGCAGTATTTT. It translates to CASSYGASTDTQYF.

The V call is TRBV29-1, the J call TRBJ2-1, with D possibly TRBD2 on 7 matching bases. The CDR3 contains 15 residues. CDR1 is SQVTM, CDR2 ANQGSEA, per germline. V lost 4 bases and J 2 bases, leaving 15 bases between the germline ends. CDR3 DNA: TGCAGCGTTGCTAGTGGGGGGGCCACCTACAATGAGCAGTTCTTC. Translating gives CSVASGGATYNEQFF.